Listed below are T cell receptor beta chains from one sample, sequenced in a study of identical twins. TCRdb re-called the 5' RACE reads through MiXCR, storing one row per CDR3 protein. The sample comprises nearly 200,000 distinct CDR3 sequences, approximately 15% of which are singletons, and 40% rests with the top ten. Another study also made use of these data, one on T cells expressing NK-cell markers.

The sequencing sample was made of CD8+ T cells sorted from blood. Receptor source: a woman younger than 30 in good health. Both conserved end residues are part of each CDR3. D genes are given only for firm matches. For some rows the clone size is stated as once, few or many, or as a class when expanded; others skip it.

CDR3nt: TGTGCCAGCAGTTTAGTGTTCAGATCCAGGCACACTGAAGCTTTCTTT
CDR3aa: CASSLVFRSRHTEAFF
j_gene: TRBJ1-1
abundance: NA
v_gene: TRBV12-3/TRBV12-4
d_gene: NA

CDR3nt: TGTGCCAGCAGGGCCACTGAAGCTTTCTTT
CDR3aa: CASRATEAFF
j_gene: TRBJ1-1
abundance: NA
v_gene: TRBV12-3/TRBV12-4
d_gene: NA

CDR3nt: TGTGCCTCCTGCCAAGATGGAGGGCGTAATCAGCCCCAGCATTTT
CDR3aa: CASCQDGGRNQPQHF
j_gene: TRBJ1-5
abundance: NA
v_gene: TRBV3-1
d_gene: NA

CDR3nt: TGTGCCAGCAGTTTAGCGCAGGAGGGCAGCGAGCAGTACTTC
CDR3aa: CASSLAQEGSEQYF
j_gene: TRBJ2-7
abundance: NA
v_gene: TRBV12-3/TRBV12-4
d_gene: NA

CDR3nt: TGTGCCAGCAGCTTAGAGGGACAGGGGACCTACGAGCAGTACTTC
CDR3aa: CASSLEGQGTYEQYF
j_gene: TRBJ2-7
abundance: many
v_gene: TRBV7-9
d_gene: TRBD1

CDR3nt: TGTGCCAGCAGGCCGGGGACTGCGAACACCGGGGAGCTGTTTTTT
CDR3aa: CASRPGTANTGELFF
j_gene: TRBJ2-2
abundance: NA
v_gene: TRBV11-2
d_gene: NA

CDR3nt: TGTGCCAGCAGCCCCTCCGGGGGTGAAGCTTTCTTT
CDR3aa: CASSPSGGEAFF
j_gene: TRBJ1-1
abundance: many
v_gene: TRBV6-2/TRBV6-3
d_gene: NA

CDR3nt: TGCAGTGCTAGAGATGGGGACTCCCCATACAATGAGCAGTTCTTC
CDR3aa: CSARDGDSPYNEQFF
j_gene: TRBJ2-1
abundance: NA
v_gene: TRBV20-1
d_gene: NA

CDR3nt: TGCGCCAGCAGCCTGTGGGGGGGGACCACTGAAGCTTTCTTT
CDR3aa: CASSLWGGTTEAFF
j_gene: TRBJ1-1
abundance: NA
v_gene: TRBV5-1
d_gene: NA

CDR3nt: TGTGCCAGCAGGCCCATAGGTGGAACCCAGTACTTC
CDR3aa: CASRPIGGTQYF
j_gene: TRBJ2-5
abundance: NA
v_gene: TRBV27
d_gene: NA

CDR3nt: TGTGCCAGCAGTTTACCGACAGGGCCTTCCTACGAGCAGTACTTC
CDR3aa: CASSLPTGPSYEQYF
j_gene: TRBJ2-7
abundance: many
v_gene: TRBV12-3/TRBV12-4
d_gene: TRBD1